In this sample, the clone carrying this T cell receptor (beta chain) turned up a few times. The data were obtained in a study of patients and donors after allogeneic stem cell transplantation. The trim removed 4 bases at V and 3 bases at J, leaving 5 bases unmatched. There are 14 residues in the CDR3. Germline V gives CDR1 SGHRS, CDR2 YFSETQ. MiXCR, applied by TCRdb to the RT-PCR reads, yields one record per CDR3 protein. The sample contains some 960,000 distinct CDR3 sequences, about a sixth of which appear only once. This TCR derives from a human donor who was either an allogeneic HSCT recipient or a stem cell or donor lymphocyte infusion donor (not recorded which). It is not recorded whose cells these are; they may come from a transplant donor. The sample was blood, either unsorted or a sorted T cell fraction (not recorded which). V and J are TRBV5-1 and TRBJ2-7; 9 bases are shared with TRBD2. Written as DNA, the CDR3 is TGCGCCAGCAGCCATAGCGGGGGCTTCTACGAGCAGTACTTC. Encoded protein: CASSHSGGFYEQYF.